One and the same sample provided the 8 T cell receptor beta chains below, sequenced in a study of cytomegalovirus exposure and HLA in healthy donors. A multiplex PCR was run with 60 Vbeta primers and 13 Jbeta primers. Clones were sequenced by immunoSEQ multiplex PCR, and TCRdb holds only the in-frame ones, with some missing. The table has under 250,000 clones, about 85% seen once. Sequencing was done on a sample of PBMCs. These receptors were taken from a human donor in good health.

V is TRBV6-1 and J is TRBJ2-7, with D possibly matching TRBD1 (8 bases). V lost 2 bases to trimming and J lost 3 bases, with 20 bases between them. The CDR3 has 17 residues. Germline V gene sequence: CDR1 MNHNS, CDR2 SASEGT. The CDR3 reads CASSEHRGKRGHYEQYF. The CDR3 region has the DNA TGTGCCAGCAGTGAACACAGGGGGAAGCGGGGACACTACGAGCAGTACTTC.

This chain connects TRBV5-1 to TRBJ2-3; 11 bases match TRBD2. J gave up 0 bases and V 4 bases, and 7 bases lay outside the gene matches. Looked up from germline, CDR1 is SGHRS and CDR2 is YFSETQ. There are 17 residues in the CDR3. The CDR3 reads CASSPPGTSGSTDTQYF. In DNA form, the CDR3 reads TGCGCCAGCAGCCCTCCCGGGACTAGCGGAAGCACAGATACGCAGTATTTT.

The rearrangement links TRBV11-2 to TRBJ2-1, with D possibly TRBD1 on 5 matching bases. In germline, CDR1 is SGHAT, CDR2 FQNNGV. The CDR3 loop spans 16 amino acids. V was cut by 5 bases and J by 4 bases, with 18 bases left in between. CDR3 loop: CASSPFWGRDYNEQFF. CDR3 nucleotide sequence: TGTGCCAGCAGCCCTTTTTGGGGCAGGGATTACAATGAGCAGTTCTTC.

The chain is built from TRBV4-2 and TRBJ2-1, with D possibly matching TRBD1 (5 bases). CDR3 length equals 16 residues. With 0 bases removed from V and 3 bases from J, the gap between germline ends came to 12 bases. The germline V gene encodes CDR1 LGHNA and CDR2 YNFKEQ. The CDR3, as DNA: TGTGCCAGCAGCCAAGATGGGCAGGGAATCTACAATGAGCAGTTCTTC. It specifies CASSQDGQGIYNEQFF.

The chain recombines TRBV5-1 with TRBJ2-7; D is uncertain. Trimming cost V 7 bases and J 4 bases, with 12 bases left between them. The CDR3 loop spans 12 amino acids. CDR1 and CDR2 (germline): SGHRS, YFSETQ. In DNA, the CDR3 is TGCGCCAGCTCGGAGACCGCGTACGAGCAGTACTTC. Translation gives CASSETAYEQYF.

The chain combines TRBV11-2 with TRBJ2-1; no firm D call. The germline CDR1 and CDR2 sequences are SGHAT and FQNNGV. The CDR3 totals 13 residues. Deletions cut 0 bases from V and 7 bases from J, with 7 bases between. The CDR3 here is CASSLESRNEQFF. The CDR3 nucleotides are TGTGCCAGCAGCTTAGAGTCCCGGAATGAGCAGTTCTTC.

The V gene is TRBV5-1, the J gene TRBJ2-1; 9 bases fit TRBD2. The J segment lost 5 bases and the V segment lost 5 bases, leaving 8 bases of the junction unmatched. The CDR3 consists of 15 residues. Germline loops: CDR1 SGHRS, CDR2 YFSETQ. This chain's CDR3 is CASRKTSGLNNEQFF. The CDR3 nucleotides are TGCGCCAGCAGGAAGACTAGCGGTCTCAACAATGAGCAGTTCTTC.

This clone was observed once. The chain joins TRBV6-5 to TRBJ1-2, with 9 bases aligning to TRBD1. Germline lookup yields CDR1 MNHEY and CDR2 SVGAGI. The length of the CDR3 is 16 residues. Germline trimming cut 4 bases from V and 2 bases from J; bases unmatched to any gene: 8. CDR3: CASSSHGQGWNYGYTF. The CDR3 nucleotides read TGTGCCAGCAGTTCCCACGGACAGGGGTGGAACTATGGCTACACCTTC.